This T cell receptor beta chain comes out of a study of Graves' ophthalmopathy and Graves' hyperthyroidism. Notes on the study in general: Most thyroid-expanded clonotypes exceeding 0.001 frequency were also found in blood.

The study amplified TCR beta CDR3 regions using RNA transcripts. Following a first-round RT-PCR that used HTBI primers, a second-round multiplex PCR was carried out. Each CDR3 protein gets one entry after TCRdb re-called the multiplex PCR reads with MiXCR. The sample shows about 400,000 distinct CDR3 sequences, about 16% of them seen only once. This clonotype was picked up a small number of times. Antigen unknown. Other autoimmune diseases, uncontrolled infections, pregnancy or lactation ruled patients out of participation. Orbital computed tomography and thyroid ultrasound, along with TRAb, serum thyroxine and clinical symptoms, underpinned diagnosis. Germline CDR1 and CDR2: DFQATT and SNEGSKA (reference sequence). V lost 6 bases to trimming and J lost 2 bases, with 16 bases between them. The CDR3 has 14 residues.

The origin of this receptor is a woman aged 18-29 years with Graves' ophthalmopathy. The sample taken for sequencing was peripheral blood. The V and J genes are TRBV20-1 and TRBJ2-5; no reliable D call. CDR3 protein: CSARRSRAQETQYF. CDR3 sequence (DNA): TGCAGTGCCCGAAGGTCCCGGGCTCAAGAGACCCAGTACTTC.